The source of this T cell receptor beta chain is a study of blood T cell repertoires in COVID-19. Study summary: Samples of COVID-19 (acute and convalescent) were obtained from the United States, Italy and Spain. In each case, the material was cDNA or gDNA derived from T cells, B-cell-depleted T cells, or PBMCs.

In germline, CDR1 is MNHEY, CDR2 SMNVEV (reference sequence). The CDR3 is made up of 15 amino acids. J lost 7 bases, V lost 4 bases, and 7 bases had no gene match. Authors' methods: By means of reference gene primer amplification, nucleated cell counts were estimated. The repertoire was sequenced with immunoSEQ multiplex PCR; TCRdb's copy has only in-frame clones and lacks some. From that table come the V and J calls and clone size; the DNA was used to work out D and trimming. The data hold roughly 200,000 clones, with around 83% observed a single time. The gene calls are TRBV27 and TRBJ1-6; TRBD1 matches at 7 bases. The clonotype was recovered from a man aged 35 to 55 with active or convalescent COVID-19. The sample was peripheral blood. The CDR3 sequence is CASSSGQRINSPLHF. Written as DNA, the CDR3 is TGTGCCAGCAGTTCGGGACAGAGAATCAATTCACCCCTCCACTTT.